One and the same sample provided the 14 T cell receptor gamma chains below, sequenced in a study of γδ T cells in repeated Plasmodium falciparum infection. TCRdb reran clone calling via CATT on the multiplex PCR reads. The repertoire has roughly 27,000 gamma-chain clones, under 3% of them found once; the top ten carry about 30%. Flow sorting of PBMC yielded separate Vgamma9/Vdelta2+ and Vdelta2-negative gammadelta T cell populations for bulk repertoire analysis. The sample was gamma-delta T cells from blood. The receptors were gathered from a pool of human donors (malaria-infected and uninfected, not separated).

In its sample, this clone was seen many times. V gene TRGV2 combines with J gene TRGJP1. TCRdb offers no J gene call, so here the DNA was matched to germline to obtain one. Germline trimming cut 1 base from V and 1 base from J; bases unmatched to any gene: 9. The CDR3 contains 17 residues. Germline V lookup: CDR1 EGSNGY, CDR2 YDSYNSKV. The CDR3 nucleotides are TGTGCCACCTGGGACGGACCACCCGGTACCACTGGTTGGTTCAAGATATTT. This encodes CATWDGPPGTTGWFKIF.

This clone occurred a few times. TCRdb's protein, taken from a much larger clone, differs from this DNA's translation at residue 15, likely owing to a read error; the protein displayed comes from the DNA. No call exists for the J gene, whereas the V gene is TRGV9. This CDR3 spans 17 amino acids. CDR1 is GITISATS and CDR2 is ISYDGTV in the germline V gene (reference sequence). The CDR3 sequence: CALWEATLELGKKIRVF. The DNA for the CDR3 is TGTGCCTTGTGGGAGGCAACCTTGGAGTTGGGCAAAAAAATCAGGGTATTT.

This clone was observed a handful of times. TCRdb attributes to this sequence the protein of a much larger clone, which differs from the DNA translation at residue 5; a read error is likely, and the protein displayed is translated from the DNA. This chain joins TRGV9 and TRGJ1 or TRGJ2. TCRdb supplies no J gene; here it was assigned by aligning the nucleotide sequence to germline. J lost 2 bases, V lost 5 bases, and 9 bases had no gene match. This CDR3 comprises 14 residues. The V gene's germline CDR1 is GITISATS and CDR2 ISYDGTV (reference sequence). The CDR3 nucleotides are TGTGCCTTGTGGGGGGTACCCTATTATTATAAGAAACTCTTT. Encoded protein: CALWGVPYYYKKLF.

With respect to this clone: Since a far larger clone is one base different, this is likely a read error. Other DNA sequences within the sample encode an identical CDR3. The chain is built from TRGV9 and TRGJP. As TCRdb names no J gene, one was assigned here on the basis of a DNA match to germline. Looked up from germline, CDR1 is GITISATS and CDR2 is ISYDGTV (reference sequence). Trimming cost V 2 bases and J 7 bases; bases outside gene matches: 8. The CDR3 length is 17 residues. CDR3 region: CALWEATLELGKKIKVF. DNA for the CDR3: TGTGCCTTGTGGGAGGCGACCTTGGAGTTGGGCAAAAAAATCAAGGTATTT.

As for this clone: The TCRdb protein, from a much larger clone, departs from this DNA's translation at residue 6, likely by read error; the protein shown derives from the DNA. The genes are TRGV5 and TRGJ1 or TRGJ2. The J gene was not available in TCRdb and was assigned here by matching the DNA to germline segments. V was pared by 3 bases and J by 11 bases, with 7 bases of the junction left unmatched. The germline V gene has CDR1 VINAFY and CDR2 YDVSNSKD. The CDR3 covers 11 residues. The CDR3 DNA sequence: TGTGCCACCTGGGACGTCCCAGAGAAACTCTTT. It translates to CATWDVPEKLF.

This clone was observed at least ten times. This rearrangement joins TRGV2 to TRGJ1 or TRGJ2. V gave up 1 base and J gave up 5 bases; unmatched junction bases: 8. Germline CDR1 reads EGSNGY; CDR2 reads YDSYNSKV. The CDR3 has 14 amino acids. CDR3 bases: TGTGCCACCTGGGACGGTAGTTGTGATTATAAGAAACTCTTT. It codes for CATWDGSCDYKKLF.

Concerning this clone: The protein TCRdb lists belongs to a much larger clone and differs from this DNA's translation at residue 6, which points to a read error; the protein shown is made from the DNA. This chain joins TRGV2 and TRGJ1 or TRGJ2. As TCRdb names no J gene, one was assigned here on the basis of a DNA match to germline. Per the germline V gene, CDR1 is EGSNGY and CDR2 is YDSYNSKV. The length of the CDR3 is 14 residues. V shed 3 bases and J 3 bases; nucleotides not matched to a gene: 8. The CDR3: CATWDTSFYYKKLF. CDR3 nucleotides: TGTGCCACCTGGGACACTTCTTTTTATTATAAGAAACTCTTT.

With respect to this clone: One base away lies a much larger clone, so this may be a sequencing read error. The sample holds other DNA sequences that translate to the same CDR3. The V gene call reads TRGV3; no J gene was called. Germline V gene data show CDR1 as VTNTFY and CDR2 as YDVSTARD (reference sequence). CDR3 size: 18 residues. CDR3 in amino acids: CATWDKPKSYSSDWIKTF. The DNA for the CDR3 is TGTGCCACCTGGGACAAGCCTAAATCCTATAGTAGTGATTGGATCAAGACGTTC.

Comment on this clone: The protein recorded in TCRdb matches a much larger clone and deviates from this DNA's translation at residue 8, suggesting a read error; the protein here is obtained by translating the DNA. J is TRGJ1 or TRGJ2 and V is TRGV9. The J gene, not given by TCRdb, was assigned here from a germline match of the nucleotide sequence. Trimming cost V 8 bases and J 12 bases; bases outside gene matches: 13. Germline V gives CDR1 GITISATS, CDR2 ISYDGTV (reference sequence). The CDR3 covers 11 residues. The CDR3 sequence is CALYQKTGKLF. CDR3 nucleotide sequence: TGTGCCTTGTATCAGAAAACGGGGAAACTCTTT.

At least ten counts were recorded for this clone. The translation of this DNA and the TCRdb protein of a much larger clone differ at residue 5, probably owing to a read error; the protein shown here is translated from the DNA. The CDR3 spells CALWGVFEKLF. Written as DNA, the CDR3 is TGTGCCTTGTGGGGGGTGTTTGAGAAACTCTTT. The J gene is TRGJ1 or TRGJ2, the V gene TRGV9. CDR3 length equals 11 residues. The germline CDR1 and CDR2 sequences are GITISATS and ISYDGTV (reference sequence).

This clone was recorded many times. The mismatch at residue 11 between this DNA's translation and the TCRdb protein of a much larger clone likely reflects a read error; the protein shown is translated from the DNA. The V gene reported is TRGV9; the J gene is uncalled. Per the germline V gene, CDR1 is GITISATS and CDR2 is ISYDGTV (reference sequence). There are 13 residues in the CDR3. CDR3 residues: CALWEDSYYKRLF. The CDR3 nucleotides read TGTGCCTTGTGGGAGGACAGTTATTATAAGAGACTCTTT.

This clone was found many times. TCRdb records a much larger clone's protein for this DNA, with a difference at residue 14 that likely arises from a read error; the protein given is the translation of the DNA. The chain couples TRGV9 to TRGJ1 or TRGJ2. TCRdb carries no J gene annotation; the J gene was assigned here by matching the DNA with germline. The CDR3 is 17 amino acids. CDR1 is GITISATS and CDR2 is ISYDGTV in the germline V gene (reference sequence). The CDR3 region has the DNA TGTGCCTTGTGGGAGTTTCCGATGTCTGAGAATTATTATAGGAAACTCTTT. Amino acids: CALWEFPMSENYYRKLF.

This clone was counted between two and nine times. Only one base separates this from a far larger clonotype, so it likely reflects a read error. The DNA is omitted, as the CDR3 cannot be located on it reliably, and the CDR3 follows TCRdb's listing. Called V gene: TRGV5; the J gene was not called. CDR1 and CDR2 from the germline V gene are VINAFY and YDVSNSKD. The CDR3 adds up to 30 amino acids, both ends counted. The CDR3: CATWDSRVRNSLAVEQHLLSQVSIGRIQHF.

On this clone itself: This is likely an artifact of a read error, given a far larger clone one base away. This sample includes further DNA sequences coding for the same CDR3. The CDR3 DNA follows: TGTGCCTTGTGGGAGGTGCACGGTTCGGTACGTAAAGAGTTGGGCAAAAAAATCAAGGTATTT. It translates to CALWEVHGSVRKELGKKIKVF. The rearrangement links TRGV9 to TRGJP. Here the J gene came from matching the DNA to germline, since TCRdb omits it. The germline V gene encodes CDR1 GITISATS and CDR2 ISYDGTV (reference sequence). V lost 0 bases, J lost 5 bases, and 16 bases stayed unmatched. This CDR3 spans 21 amino acids.